In its sample, the clone carrying this T cell receptor (beta chain) was seen many times. Its target is not known. The V and J ends lost 1 base and 6 bases, in that order; junction bases with no gene match: 9. In germline, CDR1 is DFQATT, CDR2 SNEGSKA (reference sequence). The CDR3 is made up of 15 amino acids. TCRdb re-analysed the 5' RACE reads in MiXCR, keeping a single row per CDR3 protein. The sample has approximately 240,000 distinct CDR3 sequences; more than 3.5% are singletons. The source of the sample is a study of T cells after yellow fever vaccination. Overall study: SMART-Seq v4 Ultra Low Input handled preparation of low-cell-number fractions.

Points from the study as a whole: Although the secondary response was weaker, it peaked faster, at day 5 versus 15. Across the CD4 and CD8 compartments, a small share of clonotypes was present in both. Most primary-vaccination clones recurred post-booster (approximately 96% CD4, 88% CD8).

This TCR was sampled from a man between 18 and 29 years old who received the YFV17D yellow fever vaccine. The sequenced sample was PBMCs, obtained 15 days after the yellow fever booster vaccination. The chain employs TRBV20-1 and TRBJ2-1; TRBD1 agrees at 7 bases. For the CDR3, the DNA is TGCAGTGCTAGAGTTCCAGGGGGTTTGTCCAATGAGCAGTTCTTC. It is translated as CSARVPGGLSNEQFF.